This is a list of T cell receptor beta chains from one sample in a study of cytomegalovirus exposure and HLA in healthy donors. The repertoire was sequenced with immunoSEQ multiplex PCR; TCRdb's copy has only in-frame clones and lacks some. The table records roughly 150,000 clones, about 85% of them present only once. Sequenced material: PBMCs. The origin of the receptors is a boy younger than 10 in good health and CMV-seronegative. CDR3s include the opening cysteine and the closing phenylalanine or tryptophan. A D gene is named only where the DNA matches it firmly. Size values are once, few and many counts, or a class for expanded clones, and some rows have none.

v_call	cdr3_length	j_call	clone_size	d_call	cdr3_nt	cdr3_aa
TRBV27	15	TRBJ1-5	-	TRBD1	TGTGCCAGCAGTTTGGACAGGGGATTGAATCAGCCCCAGCATTTT	CASSLDRGLNQPQHF
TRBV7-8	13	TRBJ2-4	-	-	TGTGCCAGCAGCTTACGGGTAGGCGACATTCAGTACTTC	CASSLRVGDIQYF
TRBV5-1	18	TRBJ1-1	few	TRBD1	TGCGCCAGCAGCTTGGAATGGACAGGGGGCGGGGGGAACACTGAAGCTTTCTTT	CASSLEWTGGGGNTEAFF
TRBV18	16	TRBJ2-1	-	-	TGTGCCAGCTCACCACCCACGTTCTGGGAGAGGTTTGAGCAGTTCTTC	CASSPPTFWERFEQFF
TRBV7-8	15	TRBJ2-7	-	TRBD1	TGTGCCAGCAGCTTTGACAGGGGGCGAGTAGACGAGCAGTACTTC	CASSFDRGRVDEQYF
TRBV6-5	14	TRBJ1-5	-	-	TGTGCCAGCACCCCTGCAGGCGGGGGCCAGCCCCAGCATTTT	CASTPAGGGQPQHF
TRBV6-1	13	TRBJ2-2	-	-	TGTGCCTTACGCGGGGTAGTCACCGGGGAGCTGTTTTTT	CALRGVVTGELFF
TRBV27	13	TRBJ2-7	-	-	TGTGCCAGCAGTCCCAGCGGCTATTACGAGCAGTACTTC	CASSPSGYYEQYF
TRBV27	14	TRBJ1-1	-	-	TGTGCCAGCAGTGTAGACGGGATGAACACTGAAGCTTTCTTT	CASSVDGMNTEAFF
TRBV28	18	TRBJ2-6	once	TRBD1	TGTGCCAGCAGTCGTTTGGCACAGGGGAGAGCTGGGGCCAACGTCCTGACTTTC	CASSRLAQGRAGANVLTF
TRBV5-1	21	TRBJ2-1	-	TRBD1	TGCGCCAGCAGCTCGGTCCCGGGACAGGGGGGGACAGGTGGCTCCTACAATGAGCAGTTCTTC	CASSSVPGQGGTGGSYNEQFF
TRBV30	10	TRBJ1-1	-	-	TGTGCCTGGAGTCGGAGCGAGGCTTTCTTT	CAWSRSEAFF
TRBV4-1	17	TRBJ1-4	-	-	TGCGCCAGCAGCCCCCCCGAGACAAGGCGCCCTAATGAAAAACTGTTTTTT	CASSPPETRRPNEKLFF
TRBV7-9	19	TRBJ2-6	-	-	TGTTCCAGCAGCTCCCCTCTGGGCAGGGTACCCCCTGGGGCCAACGTCCTGACTTTC	CSSSSPLGRVPPGANVLTF
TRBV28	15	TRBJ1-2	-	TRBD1	TGTGCCAGCAGCCTCTTGAGGGGGCTGAACTATGGCTACACCTTC	CASSLLRGLNYGYTF
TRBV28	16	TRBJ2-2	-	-	TGTGCCAGCAGTCCTTTTGGGGCGCCGAACACCGGGGAGCTGTTTTTT	CASSPFGAPNTGELFF
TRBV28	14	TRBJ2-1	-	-	TGTGCCAGCAGTCGTAGTGGCGGAGGCAATGAGCAGTTCTTC	CASSRSGGGNEQFF
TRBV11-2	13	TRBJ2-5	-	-	TGTGCCAGCAGCTTTGTCAGGGGGCGGGAGCAGTACTTC	CASSFVRGREQYF
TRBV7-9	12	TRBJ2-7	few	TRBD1	TGTGCCAGCAGCTTCGACAGGGACGAGCAGTACTTC	CASSFDRDEQYF
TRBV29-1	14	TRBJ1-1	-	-	TGCAGCGTTGAAGATACAGGGAAGAACACTGAAGCTTTCTTT	CSVEDTGKNTEAFF
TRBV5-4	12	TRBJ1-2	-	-	TGTGCCAGCAGCTTGGACAGCTGTGGCTACACCTTC	CASSLDSCGYTF
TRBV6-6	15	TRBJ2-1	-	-	TGTGCCAGCAGTTCCCGGGGGACCAAGGCGGATGAGCAGTTCTTC	CASSSRGTKADEQFF
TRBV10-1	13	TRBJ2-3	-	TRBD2	TGCGCCAGTCAGCGGGGGGGTGGAGATACGCAGTATTTT	CASQRGGGDTQYF
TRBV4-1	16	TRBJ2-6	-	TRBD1	TGCGCCAGCAGCCGTACCGGGACAGGGAACACCAACGTCCTGACTTTC	CASSRTGTGNTNVLTF
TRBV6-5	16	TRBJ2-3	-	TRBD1	TGTGCCAGCAGTTACTTACCCGGGACAGGGACAGATACGCAGTATTTT	CASSYLPGTGTDTQYF
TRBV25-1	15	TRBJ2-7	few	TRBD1	TGTGCCAGCAGTGATCCCGGGACAGGACCGTACGAGCAGTACTTC	CASSDPGTGPYEQYF
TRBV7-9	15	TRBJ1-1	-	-	TGTGCCAGCACTCCGTGGGGCGGGGAAAACACTGAAGCTTTCTTT	CASTPWGGENTEAFF
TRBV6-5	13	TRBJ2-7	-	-	TGTGCCAGTTCGCTAGGCGAATCCTACGAGCAGTACTTC	CASSLGESYEQYF
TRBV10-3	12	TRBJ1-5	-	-	TGTGCCATCAGTTCGCCCGGGGAGCCCCAGCATTTT	CAISSPGEPQHF
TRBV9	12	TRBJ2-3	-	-	TGTGCCAGCAGTTCCCAGTCAGATACGCAGTATTTT	CASSSQSDTQYF
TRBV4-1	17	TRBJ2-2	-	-	TGCGCCAGCAGCCAAGATAGTGCGTTTACGAACACCGGGGAGCTGTTTTTT	CASSQDSAFTNTGELFF
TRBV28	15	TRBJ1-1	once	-	-	CASSFGPGGRTEAFF
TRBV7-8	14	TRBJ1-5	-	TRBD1	TGTGCCAGCAGCGGTGACAGGGTCAATCAGCCCCAGCATTTT	CASSGDRVNQPQHF
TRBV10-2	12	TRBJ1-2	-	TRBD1	TGCGCCAGCTTGGGGACAGGGGAAGGCTACACCTTC	CASLGTGEGYTF
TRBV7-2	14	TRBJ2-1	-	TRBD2	TGTGCCAGCACCCGGACTAGCTCCTACAATGAGCAGTTCTTC	CASTRTSSYNEQFF
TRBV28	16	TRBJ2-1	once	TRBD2	TGTGCCAGCAGTTGGAGGGGCGGGGGCTCCTACAATGAGCAGTTCTTC	CASSWRGGGSYNEQFF
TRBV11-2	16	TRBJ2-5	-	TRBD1	TGTGCCAGCAGGAGGCCGGGACAGGGGAGAGGGGAGACCCAGTACTTC	CASRRPGQGRGETQYF
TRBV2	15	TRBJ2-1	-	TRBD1	TGTGCCAGCAGTGGACGGGACAGGAGCTACAATGAGCAGTTCTTC	CASSGRDRSYNEQFF
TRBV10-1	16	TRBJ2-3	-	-	TGCGCCAGCAGTCCCTCGCCCGGGGGTGGCACAGATACGCAGTATTTT	CASSPSPGGGTDTQYF
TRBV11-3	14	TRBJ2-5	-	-	TGTGCCAGCAGCTTAGCTCCACTGCAGGGGACCCAGTACTTC	CASSLAPLQGTQYF
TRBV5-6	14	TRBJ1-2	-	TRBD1	TGTGCCAGCAGAGGGGGCCAGGGGACCGATGGCTACACCTTC	CASRGGQGTDGYTF
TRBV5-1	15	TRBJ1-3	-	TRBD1	TGCGCCAGCAGCAGCACAGGGGCCTCTGGAAACACCATATATTTT	CASSSTGASGNTIYF
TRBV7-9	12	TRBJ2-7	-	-	TGTGCCTCACAGGGCGGTTCCTACGAGCAGTACTTC	CASQGGSYEQYF
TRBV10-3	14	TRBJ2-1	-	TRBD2	TGTGCCATCGCGGACCTAGCGGGAAATGGTGAGCAGTTCTTC	CAIADLAGNGEQFF
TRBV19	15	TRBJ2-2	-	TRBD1	TGTGCCAGTCGCCTGACAGGGGCTAACACCGGGGAGCTGTTTTTT	CASRLTGANTGELFF
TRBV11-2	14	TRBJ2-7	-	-	TGTGCCAGCAGCTCGAGGGCGGACTCCTACGAGCAGTACTTC	CASSSRADSYEQYF
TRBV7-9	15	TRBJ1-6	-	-	TGTGCCAGCAGCTCGGACGGGGCCTATAATTCACCCCTCCACTTT	CASSSDGAYNSPLHF
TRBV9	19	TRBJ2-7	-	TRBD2	TGTGCCAGCAGCGTAGCTTCGGTGGCTAGCGGGGCCCGTGGCCACGAGCAGTACTTC	CASSVASVASGARGHEQYF
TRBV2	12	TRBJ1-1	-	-	TGTGCCAGCAGTCCGAGGCCCACTGAAGCTTTCTTT	CASSPRPTEAFF
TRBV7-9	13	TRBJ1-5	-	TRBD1	TGTGCCAGCAGCCTAGACAGGGATCAGCCCCAGCATTTT	CASSLDRDQPQHF
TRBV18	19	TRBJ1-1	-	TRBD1	TGTGCCAGCTCACCACTCCCCGGGACAGGGGGTACCATGAACACTGAAGCTTTCTTT	CASSPLPGTGGTMNTEAFF
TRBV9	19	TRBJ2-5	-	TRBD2	TGTGCCAGCAGCGTAGGCGGACTAGCGGGGGGGAGGTACCAAGAGACCCAGTACTTC	CASSVGGLAGGRYQETQYF
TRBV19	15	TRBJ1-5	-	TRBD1	TGTGCCAGTAGTAAGGGACAGGACGGCTATCAGCCCCAGCATTTT	CASSKGQDGYQPQHF
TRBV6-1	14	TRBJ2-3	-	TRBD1	TGTGCCAGCAGGCAACAGGGGTACACAGATACGCAGTATTTT	CASRQQGYTDTQYF